This TCR beta chain was captured by sequencing in a study of shared clonotypes between healthy human individuals. Study information: CD4 naive cells filled three plates per donor, CD4 memory three, CD8 naive two and CD8 memory one. Overall study findings and caveats: Roughly 5% of naive CD4 clonotypes were shared across four donors.

V lost 1 base, J lost 4 bases, and 14 bases lay in between. Germline V gene sequence: CDR1 SGHVS, CDR2 FNYEAQ. The CDR3 covers 16 residues. Details on this clone: Its antigen remains unknown.

Nashville, Tennessee was home to all donors, who were Caucasian adults. Measured with immunoSEQ multiplex PCR; TCRdb has only the in-frame clones, and not every one. In the table there are some 2.4 million clones, roughly 93% of which are singletons. Sequenced material: naive CD4+ T cells from PBMCs. The subset here: CD45RA+ positively selected. The chain carries TRBV7-6 and TRBJ1-3; possible D gene TRBD1, 5 bases. The TCR sequence derives from a man between 18 and 35 years old in good health. Some clones in this sample may be carry-over from other donors' samples. CDR3 in DNA: TGTGCCAGCAGCTTAGATTCTGGGGGACCAGGAAACACCATATATTTT. It translates to CASSLDSGGPGNTIYF. Filled out from reference TRBV7-6 and TRBJ1-3, the complete variable domain reads GAGVSQSPRYKVTKRGQDVALRCDPISGHVSLYWYRQALGQGPEFLTYFNYEAQQDKSGLPNDRFSAERPEGSISTLTIQRTEQRDSAMYRCASSLDSGGPGNTIYFGEGSWLTVV.